Listed here are 24 T cell receptor beta chains from one sample, sequenced in a study of blood T cell repertoires in COVID-19. Sequencing used immunoSEQ multiplex PCR; TCRdb keeps in-frame clones, though not all of them. Counted here are roughly 290,000 clones, roughly 86% occurring once; the ten biggest clones make up approximately 2%. Source material: peripheral blood. The receptors were sampled from a woman in her twenties or thirties who had recovered from COVID-19.

The gene calls are TRBV9 and TRBJ1-3; D not certain. Germline values: CDR1 SGDLS, CDR2 YYNGEE. This CDR3 contains 16 residues. The ends were cut back, 0 bases at V and 2 bases at J, with 12 bases in the middle. Here the CDR3 DNA reads TGTGCCAGCAGCGTAGGCAGAACGGGTCCTGGAAACACCATATATTTT. It encodes CASSVGRTGPGNTIYF.

The chain couples TRBV5-6 to TRBJ2-7; D might be TRBD2 (6 bases). Per germline, CDR1 SGHDT and CDR2 YYEEEE. V was pared by 2 bases and J by 5 bases, with 8 bases between. The CDR3 covers 12 residues. DNA of the CDR3: TGTGCCAGCAGCTTCGGGGGTGACGAGCAGTACTTC. Its translation is CASSFGGDEQYF.

V usage is TRBV24-1 and J usage is TRBJ2-2; a weak D match, TRBD1 (5 bases). Germline V CDR1 and CDR2: KGHDR, SFDVKD. The CDR3 consists of 16 residues. V was pared by 5 bases and J by 1 base, with 13 bases between. The CDR3 DNA reads as TGTGCCACCAGTGGGTCAGGGCATATGAACACCGGGGAGCTGTTTTTT. Amino acids: CATSGSGHMNTGELFF.

The chain recombines TRBV14 with TRBJ2-2; the match to TRBD2 covers 9 bases. Germline trimming cut 1 base from V and 4 bases from J; bases unmatched to any gene: 7. The germline V gene has CDR1 SGHDN and CDR2 FVKESK. This CDR3 region has 17 residues. DNA for the CDR3: TGTGCCAGCAGCCAAGGGGCGGGAGGGCCCGGCACCGGGGAGCTGTTTTTT. Translating gives CASSQGAGGPGTGELFF.

The chain joins TRBV18 to TRBJ1-2; TRBD1 matches at 8 bases. V was pared by 3 bases and J by 4 bases, with 7 bases of the junction left unmatched. This CDR3 spans 15 amino acids. From germline, CDR1 is KGHSH and CDR2 LQKENI. CDR3 loop: CASSPGQGPSYGYTF. In DNA, the CDR3 is TGTGCCAGCTCACCTGGACAGGGCCCGTCCTATGGCTACACCTTC.

This chain connects TRBV11-3 to TRBJ2-1; the match to TRBD1 covers 10 bases. The V segment lost 1 base and the J segment 4 bases; nucleotides outside the gene matches: 7. CDR1 SGHNT and CDR2 YENEEA come from the germline V gene. The CDR3 covers 17 residues. CDR3 sequence reads: CASSLVSMGQGYNEQFF. CDR3 DNA: TGTGCCAGCAGCTTAGTAAGCATGGGACAGGGGTACAATGAGCAGTTCTTC.

The V call is TRBV2, the J call TRBJ2-5; tentatively, D is TRBD1 (6 bases). The length of the CDR3 is 11 residues. Trimming removed 9 bases from V and 3 bases from J, with 8 bases in between. Germline CDR1 and CDR2: SNHLY and FYNNEI. The CDR3 reads CASRQEETQYF. CDR3 nucleotides: TGTGCCAGTCGACAGGAAGAGACCCAGTACTTC.

The gene calls are TRBV29-1 and TRBJ1-2; D perhaps matches TRBD1 (6 bases). The CDR3 totals 13 residues. Trimming shortened V by 4 bases and J by 2 bases, and 11 bases separated the two germline ends. Germline values: CDR1 SQVTM, CDR2 ANQGSEA. CDR3 protein: CSVGETGNYGYTF. In nucleotides, the CDR3 is TGCAGCGTTGGGGAGACAGGAAACTATGGCTACACCTTC.

This clone has only a few counts. The chain links TRBV4-2 to TRBJ2-2; weak D call: TRBD2 (6 bases). CDR1 and CDR2 from the germline V gene are LGHNA and YNFKEQ. This CDR3 comprises 16 residues. The V gene lost 2 bases and the J gene lost 0 bases, with 10 bases spanning the gap. The CDR3 coding sequence is TGTGCCAGCAGCCAACGTGGCGGGGCGAACACCGGGGAGCTGTTTTTT. Residues: CASSQRGGANTGELFF.

This chain joins TRBV19 and TRBJ2-3; 7 nucleotides match TRBD1. V dropped 4 bases and J dropped 4; count of bases not matched to a gene: 5. CDR1 is LNHDA, CDR2 SQIVND, per germline (reference sequence). This CDR3 is 14 amino acids long. The CDR3 coding sequence is TGTGCCAGTAGTAGGGACAGACAATCAGATACGCAGTATTTT. Its protein is CASSRDRQSDTQYF.

The chain joins TRBV9 to TRBJ2-2; D perhaps matches TRBD2 (5 bases). Germline loops: CDR1 SGDLS, CDR2 YYNGEE. V shed 9 bases and J shed 1 base, with 19 bases lying between them. The CDR3 totals 16 residues. Here the CDR3 reads CANTHTYRENTGELFF. CDR3 bases: TGTGCCAACACACATACCTACCGGGAGAACACCGGGGAGCTGTTTTTT.

The V call is TRBV6-2 or TRBV6-3, the J call TRBJ2-3; D is perhaps TRBD2 (5 bases). Trimming removed 6 bases from V and 5 bases from J, with 15 bases in between. Germline CDR1 MNHEY, CDR2 SVGEGT. The CDR3 runs to 14 residues. CDR3 nucleotide sequence: TGTGCCAGCAGCACACTAGGAGGTATAGATACGCAGTATTTT. Its translation is CASSTLGGIDTQYF.

The rearrangement uses TRBV30 and TRBJ1-1; a weak D match, TRBD1 (6 bases). The CDR3 runs 15 residues. Trimming stripped 2 bases from V and 0 bases from J, with 13 bases between. CDR1 is GTSNPN, CDR2 SVGIG, per germline (reference sequence). The CDR3 bases are TGTGCCTGGAGTACCGCAGGGGATATGAACACTGAAGCTTTCTTT. This sequence encodes CAWSTAGDMNTEAFF. The complete variable domain, with remaining parts taken from reference TRBV30 and TRBJ1-1, reads SQTIHQWPATLVQPVGSPLSLECTVEGTSNPNLYWYRQAAGRGLQLLFYSVGIGQISSEVPQNLSASRPQDRQFILSSKKLLLSDSGFYLCAWSTAGDMNTEAFFGQGTRLTVV.

This clone was seen only a few times. The V call is TRBV15, the J call TRBJ1-1, with 9 bases matching TRBD1. The J segment lost 11 bases and the V segment lost 0 bases, leaving 10 bases of the junction unmatched. The CDR3 is made up of 15 amino acids. Germline CDR1 reads LNHNV; CDR2 reads YYDKDF (reference sequence). CDR3 in amino acids: CATSRDRGQGTVAFF. The CDR3 nucleotides are TGTGCCACCAGCAGAGATCGCGGACAGGGGACAGTGGCTTTCTTT.

This rearrangement joins TRBV14 to TRBJ1-1, with no clear D. Germline V gives CDR1 SGHDN, CDR2 FVKESK. The V gene lost 5 bases and the J gene lost 3 bases, with 13 bases spanning the gap. The CDR3 contains 14 residues. CDR3 loop: CASSTSVGYTEAFF. The CDR3 DNA is TGTGCCAGCAGCACCTCAGTGGGCTACACTGAAGCTTTCTTT.

The chain is built from TRBV7-9 and TRBJ2-7; TRBD1 aligns across 8 bases. The CDR3 sequence is 12 residues long. Trimming took 4 bases from V and 9 from J; bases not matched to a gene: 5. Looked up from germline, CDR1 is SEHNR and CDR2 is FQNEAQ (reference sequence). The CDR3 loop reads CASSSPGTGQYF. The DNA of the CDR3 is TGTGCCAGCAGCTCACCGGGGACAGGGCAGTACTTC. The variable domain in full, with the rest retrieved from reference TRBV7-9 and TRBJ2-7, is DTGVSQNPRHKITKRGQNVTFRCDPISEHNRLYWYRQTLGQGPEFLTYFQNEAQLEKSRLLSDRFSAERPKGSFSTLEIQRTEQGDSAMYLCASSSPGTGQYFGPGTRLTVT.

This sequence joins TRBV5-6 and TRBJ1-1, with a weak D call TRBD1 (6 bases). Germline values: CDR1 SGHDT, CDR2 YYEEEE. This CDR3 region has 15 residues. The V end was cut by 3 bases, the J end by 3 bases, with 15 bases between. The CDR3 sequence is CASSSTGIEDTEAFF. The CDR3 DNA reads as TGTGCCAGCAGCTCTACAGGGATTGAGGACACTGAAGCTTTCTTT.

This chain connects TRBV10-3 to TRBJ2-7; 10 bases agree with TRBD1. Germline loops: CDR1 ENHRY, CDR2 SYGVKD. Losses at the gene ends were 2 bases for V and 3 bases for J; bases not matched to a gene: 4. The CDR3 consists of 15 residues. The CDR3 DNA follows: TGTGCCATCAGTGAGGCGGGACAGGGGAACTACGAGCAGTACTTC. It encodes CAISEAGQGNYEQYF.

The chain recombines TRBV11-2 with TRBJ1-4; D possibly corresponds to TRBD1 (6 bases). Germline CDR1 SGHAT, CDR2 FQNNGV. This CDR3 is 18 amino acids long. Trimming pared 4 bases from V and 0 bases from J, leaving 18 bases between. The CDR3 loop is CASSSPSPRQATNEKLFF. CDR3 nucleotide sequence: TGTGCCAGCAGCTCCCCAAGTCCCAGACAGGCAACTAATGAAAAACTGTTTTTT.

The chain has TRBV11-3 and TRBJ2-1; 10 nucleotides line up with TRBD1. Per the germline V gene, CDR1 is SGHNT and CDR2 is YENEEA. V gave up 5 bases and J gave up 5 bases; unmatched junction bases: 6. CDR3 size: 15 residues. The CDR3 reads CASSPRQGADNEQFF. The CDR3 DNA reads as TGTGCCAGCAGCCCACGACAGGGGGCGGACAATGAGCAGTTCTTC. The full variable domain, completed using reference TRBV11-3 and TRBJ2-1, is EAGVVQSPRYKIIEKKQPVAFWCNPISGHNTLYWYLQNLGQGPELLIRYENEEAVDDSQLPKDRFSAERLKGVDSTLKIQPAELGDSAVYLCASSPRQGADNEQFFGPGTRLTVL.

Comments on this clone: Other nucleotide sequences from this sample produce the same CDR3. Here the CDR3 DNA reads TGTGCCACCAGTGATTCCGGCAGGGGGAATGAGCAGTTCTTC. Residues: CATSDSGRGNEQFF. The chain carries TRBV24-1 and TRBJ2-1, with 7 bases aligning to TRBD1. Germline loops: CDR1 KGHDR, CDR2 SFDVKD. The J segment lost 7 bases and the V segment lost 2 bases, leaving 4 bases of the junction unmatched. The CDR3 contains 14 residues.

This clone was seen ten or more times. The chain carries TRBV5-1 and TRBJ2-2; 8 bases agree with TRBD1. Germline-derived CDR1 and CDR2 are SGHRS and YFSETQ. V shed 4 bases, J shed 0 bases, and the junction held 5 bases outside the gene matches. This CDR3 has 16 residues. CDR3 sequence reads: CASSRGDRPNTGELFF. In DNA form, the CDR3 reads TGCGCCAGCAGCCGCGGGGACAGGCCGAACACCGGGGAGCTGTTTTTT.

The chain links TRBV30 to TRBJ2-5; 7 bases are shared with TRBD2. Germline trimming cut 2 bases from V and 4 bases from J; bases unmatched to any gene: 4. Per germline, CDR1 GTSNPN and CDR2 SVGIG (reference sequence). The CDR3 runs to 13 residues. The CDR3 sequence is CAWSKGRGETQYF. The CDR3 region has the DNA TGTGCCTGGAGTAAGGGGAGGGGAGAGACCCAGTACTTC.

Written as DNA, the CDR3 is TGTGCCAGTACCGCACAGAGCTGGGTCGGGACCCAGTACTTC. Residues: CASTAQSWVGTQYF. J is TRBJ2-5 and V is TRBV19; D not certain. Trimming took 7 bases from V and 7 from J, leaving 19 bases between them. The CDR3 has 14 residues. Germline V gene data show CDR1 as LNHDA and CDR2 as SQIVND (reference sequence). The whole variable domain, remainder taken from reference TRBV19 and TRBJ2-5, is DGGITQSPKYLFRKEGQNVTLSCEQNLNHDAMYWYRQDPGQGLRLIYYSQIVNDFQKGDIAEGYSVSREKKESFPLTVTSAQKNPTAFYLCASTAQSWVGTQYFGPGTRLLVL.